This passage covers 27 T cell receptor beta chains from one sample sequenced in a study of spatial heterogeneity in lung cancer. This sample's time point: sample taken at primary tumor resection. Unsorted tumor, nontumor lung tissue or cryopreserved PBMC supplied the whole RNA. TCRdb recomputed calls from the 5' RACE reads with MiXCR, one row per CDR3 protein. The sample lists 10,000 to 11,000 distinct CDR3 sequences; about 6.3% were seen once. The material was PBMCs, obtained at surgery. The receptors shown here come from a male donor with early-stage non-small cell lung cancer.

This clonotype counts as medium-sized. This beta chain turned up in a library designed for alpha chains; as an off-target read, its abundance says little. The chain links TRBV19 to TRBJ2-1; 9 bases agree with TRBD1. Germline trimming cut 6 bases from V and 8 bases from J; bases unmatched to any gene: 2. There are 12 residues in the CDR3. CDR1 LNHDA and CDR2 SQIVND come from the germline V gene (reference sequence). CDR3 coding DNA: TGTGCCAGTAGCGACAGGGGGTATGAGCAGTTCTTC. It codes for CASSDRGYEQFF.

As to this clonotype: Since it is a stray read in a library aimed at alpha chains, this beta chain has a size that is not meaningful. The chain couples TRBV5-5 to TRBJ2-1; 9 nucleotides agree with TRBD2. The germline CDR1 and CDR2 sequences are SGHKS and YYEKEE (reference sequence). V dropped 0 bases and J dropped 8; count of bases not matched to a gene: 3. This CDR3 contains 14 residues. This chain's CDR3 is CASSLVASGDEQFF. The CDR3 bases are TGTGCCAGCAGCTTGGTGGCTAGCGGGGATGAGCAGTTCTTC.

The table lists this clonotype with many counts. The junction shows a germline mismatch at one end, possibly a read error. A library prepared for alpha chains yielded this beta chain as an off-target read; its size is of little meaning. J is TRBJ1-1 and V is TRBV27; the D gene is possibly TRBD1 (5 bases). Germline lookup yields CDR1 MNHEY and CDR2 SMNVEV (reference sequence). The CDR3 runs to 12 residues. This CDR3 reads CSRGRRGGEAFF. The CDR3 coding sequence is TGCTCCAGAGGCCGACGGGGCGGTGAAGCTTTCTTT.

Note on this clonotype: This beta chain is an unintended read in a library built for alpha chains; its size means little. V and J are TRBV28 and TRBJ1-1; 9 nucleotides match TRBD1. J lost 5 bases, V lost 11 bases, and 9 bases had no gene match. Per the germline V gene, CDR1 is MDHEN and CDR2 is SYDVKM. This CDR3 region has 13 residues. The CDR3 DNA sequence: TGTGCCGGCACAGGGGGCTCGGGTACTGAAGCTTTCTTT. It encodes CAGTGGSGTEAFF.

This clonotype was counted ten times or more. This beta chain is a stray read from a library made for alpha chains; its abundance is not meaningful. The chain has TRBV10-3 and TRBJ2-7; D not resolved. This CDR3 contains 13 residues. CDR1 ENHRY and CDR2 SYGVKD come from the germline V gene. V shed 5 bases and J shed 6 bases, with 14 bases lying between them. The CDR3 DNA follows: TGTGCCATCAGTCGTGACCTCACCCCCGAGCAGTACTTC. It specifies CAISRDLTPEQYF.

This clonotype has a count of ten or more. This beta chain is an unintended read in a library built for alpha chains; its size means little. The J gene is TRBJ2-3, the V gene TRBV6-2 or TRBV6-3, with D perhaps TRBD2 (5 bases). The V end lost 6 bases, the J end lost 1 base, and 14 bases lay between the germline ends. The germline V gene has CDR1 MNHEY and CDR2 SVGEGT. The CDR3 covers 15 residues. CDR3 protein: CASSLVGVGTDTQYF. CDR3 nucleotides: TGTGCCAGCAGCCTCGTCGGGGTCGGCACAGATACGCAGTATTTT.

Turning to this clonotype: A library made for alpha chains picked up this beta chain off target, so its size means little. The chain uses TRBV5-1 and TRBJ1-5, with D perhaps matching TRBD1 (6 bases). This CDR3 comprises 14 residues. Per the germline V gene, CDR1 is SGHRS and CDR2 is YFSETQ. Trimming took 2 bases from V and 4 from J, leaving 10 bases between them. This CDR3 is CASSLQGGNQPQHF. CDR3 nucleotides: TGCGCCAGCAGCTTACAGGGAGGGAATCAGCCCCAGCATTTT.

This clonotype was seen at least ten times. This beta chain appears as a stray read in a library generated for alpha chains; its size is not informative. Written as DNA, the CDR3 is TGTGCCAGCAGTTCACAGGGGGGCACCGGGGAGCTGTTTTTT. Residues: CASSSQGGTGELFF. This chain connects TRBV7-2 to TRBJ2-2, with 8 nucleotides matching TRBD1. V trimming: 6 bases; J trimming: 4 bases; junction bases outside the gene matches: 4. This CDR3 has 14 amino acids. The V gene's germline CDR1 is SGHTA and CDR2 FQGNSA.

By sample share, this clonotype is medium-sized. Found in a library prepared for alpha chains, this beta chain is an off-target read, and its abundance has little meaning. The V gene is TRBV9, the J gene TRBJ2-1, with 8 bases identical to TRBD2. Looked up from germline, CDR1 is SGDLS and CDR2 is YYNGEE. This CDR3 contains 15 residues. With 3 bases clipped from V and 6 bases from J, the junction kept 8 bases outside the gene matches. CDR3 nucleotides: TGTGCCAGCAGCGCGGGTCTAGCGGGTGCCAATGAGCAGTTCTTC. It encodes CASSAGLAGANEQFF.

This clonotype was observed many times. This beta chain was picked up by a library intended for alpha chains and is off target, so its count carries little meaning. This rearrangement joins TRBV10-3 to TRBJ1-5; D may be TRBD1 (5 bases). This CDR3 contains 14 residues. V lost 5 bases to trimming and J lost 5 bases, with 13 bases between them. CDR1 ENHRY and CDR2 SYGVKD come from the germline V gene. CDR3 in amino acids: CAISRDEGDQPQHF. The CDR3 DNA reads as TGTGCCATCAGTCGGGACGAAGGAGATCAGCCCCAGCATTTT.

This clonotype is medium-sized (0.01 to 0.1%). The library was designed around alpha chains, so this beta chain is a stray read whose abundance carries little weight. The rearrangement uses TRBV20-1 and TRBJ2-1, with D perhaps TRBD1 or TRBD2 (5 bases each). V was trimmed by 6 bases and J by 6 bases, leaving 21 bases between them. The CDR3 spans 15 residues. The germline gives CDR1 DFQATT, CDR2 SNEGSKA (reference sequence). The CDR3, as DNA: TGCAGTGCCCAACCCGTCAGGGAGTCATTCAATGAGCAGTTCTTC. It yields the protein CSAQPVRESFNEQFF.

This clonotype was detected many times. With the library built for alpha chains, this beta chain is off target and its frequency is not meaningful. The chain joins TRBV20-1 to TRBJ2-7, with 12 bases lining up with TRBD2. V gave up 5 bases and J gave up 3 bases; unmatched junction bases: 5. Germline V CDR1 and CDR2: DFQATT, SNEGSKA (reference sequence). This CDR3 is built from 14 residues. DNA of the CDR3: TGCAGTGCTCCGTCGACTAGCGGGAGCTACGAGCAGTACTTC. Protein: CSAPSTSGSYEQYF.

Concerning this clonotype itself: Since the library was made to target alpha chains, this beta chain is a stray read and its abundance is not meaningful. The V gene is TRBV6-5, the J gene TRBJ1-2; no firm D call. The CDR3 length is 15 residues. The germline gives CDR1 MNHEY, CDR2 SVGAGI. The V end was cut by 1 base, the J end by 0 bases, with 9 bases between. The CDR3 nucleotides are TGTGCCAGCAGTTACTTAGGCAGTTCTAACTATGGCTACACCTTC. It translates to CASSYLGSSNYGYTF.

As to this clonotype: For a library built for alpha chains, this beta chain is a stray read; little rests on its size. The chain links TRBV7-2 to TRBJ2-5, with a possible D match to TRBD1 (5 bases). The CDR3 is 15 amino acids. V dropped 0 bases and J dropped 1 base, with 9 bases sitting between them. CDR1 and CDR2 from the germline V gene are SGHTA and FQGNSA. The CDR3 loop is CASSLAPGIQETQYF. For the CDR3, the DNA is TGTGCCAGCAGCTTAGCCCCAGGGATCCAAGAGACCCAGTACTTC. The variable domain in full, completed from reference TRBV7-2 and TRBJ2-5, reads GAGVSQSPSNKVTEKGKDVELRCDPISGHTALYWYRQSLGQGLEFLIYFQGNSAPDKSGLPSDRFSAERTGGSVSTLTIQRTQQEDSAVYLCASSLAPGIQETQYFGPGTRLLVL.

This clonotype was seen many times. The library was designed around alpha chains, so this beta chain is a stray read whose abundance carries little weight. V gene TRBV29-1 combines with J gene TRBJ2-7; a possible D gene is TRBD1 (6 bases). V dropped 4 bases and J dropped 2 bases, with 9 bases sitting between them. CDR1 and CDR2 from the germline V gene are SQVTM and ANQGSEA. This CDR3 has 12 residues. CDR3 in amino acids: CSVGGDTYEQYF. The CDR3, as DNA: TGCAGCGTTGGAGGGGACACCTACGAGCAGTACTTC.

This clonotype is classed as medium-sized. This beta chain is an unintended read in a library built for alpha chains; its size means little. The rearrangement uses TRBV29-1 and TRBJ1-4; weak D call: TRBD1 (5 bases). The CDR3 runs 13 residues. The germline V and J ends were trimmed by 4 bases and 3 bases, with 9 bases remaining between them. CDR1 is SQVTM and CDR2 is ANQGSEA in the germline V gene. The CDR3 DNA sequence: TGCAGCGTTGGGGACCTACCTAATGAAAAACTGTTTTTT. Encoded protein: CSVGDLPNEKLFF.

This clonotype was found many times. For a library built for alpha chains, this beta chain is a stray read; little rests on its size. The genes are TRBV10-3 and TRBJ1-3; 7 bases fit TRBD1. Germline lookup yields CDR1 ENHRY and CDR2 SYGVKD. The CDR3 has 16 amino acids. V lost 3 bases to trimming and J lost 2 bases; unmatched junction nucleotides: 7. The CDR3 DNA sequence: TGTGCCATCAGTGACTGGACAGGCGCGACTGGAAACACCATATATTTT. As protein: CAISDWTGATGNTIYF.

This clonotype is medium-sized (0.01 to 0.1%) in the sample. The library was designed around alpha chains, so this beta chain is a stray read whose abundance carries little weight. The CDR3 DNA reads TGTGCCAGCAGCCAAAAGGCGGGGCGGATCCAAGAGACCCAGTACTTC. This codes for CASSQKAGRIQETQYF. This chain connects TRBV4-2 to TRBJ2-5, with D tentatively TRBD2 (6 bases). The CDR3 is made up of 16 amino acids. Trimming removed 2 bases at V and 1 base at J, with 14 bases between. CDR1 LGHNA and CDR2 YNFKEQ come from the germline V gene.

This clonotype was counted only a few times. The library was designed around alpha chains, so this beta chain is a stray read whose abundance carries little weight. The chain has TRBV12-3 or TRBV12-4 and TRBJ1-6, with 7 bases that match TRBD1. Trimming took 7 bases from V and 6 from J; bases not matched to a gene: 9. The CDR3 runs to 15 residues. The CDR3 protein is CASNLRQGFNSPLHF. The CDR3 DNA reads TGTGCCAGCAATTTGAGACAGGGTTTTAATTCACCCCTCCACTTT.

This clonotype has at least ten counts. The library was designed around alpha chains, so this beta chain is a stray read whose abundance carries little weight. This rearrangement joins TRBV9 to TRBJ2-1; 9 bases are a match to TRBD2. The CDR3 is 17 residues long. V lost 3 bases to trimming and J lost 8 bases; unmatched junction nucleotides: 15. Germline CDR1 is SGDLS and CDR2 is YYNGEE. CDR3 in amino acids: CASSAPSEGGGAHEQFF. Here the CDR3 DNA reads TGTGCCAGCAGCGCCCCCTCTGAAGGCGGGGGGGCCCATGAGCAGTTCTTC. The full variable domain, its missing parts supplied by reference TRBV9 and TRBJ2-1, is DSGVTQTPKHLITATGQRVTLRCSPRSGDLSVYWYQQSLDQGLQFLIQYYNGEERAKGNILERFSAQQFPDLHSELNLSSLELGDSALYFCASSAPSEGGGAHEQFFGPGTRLTVL.

Within the sample, this clonotype is medium-sized (0.01 to 0.1%). Since it is a stray read in a library aimed at alpha chains, this beta chain has a size that is not meaningful. The chain carries TRBV2 and TRBJ2-7; D not certain. CDR3 size: 12 residues. V dropped 2 bases and J dropped 0 bases, with 2 bases sitting between them. The germline CDR1 and CDR2 sequences are SNHLY and FYNNEI. The CDR3 DNA is TGTGCCAGCAGTGAAACCTCCTACGAGCAGTACTTC. This translates into CASSETSYEQYF.

This clonotype was counted at least ten times. Being off target in a library aimed at alpha chains, this beta chain has a size of little meaning. The chain carries TRBV24-1 and TRBJ2-2; no reliable D call. The CDR3 contains 16 residues. The V gene's germline CDR1 is KGHDR and CDR2 SFDVKD. V was cut by 3 bases and J by 1 base, with 11 bases left in between. The CDR3 DNA sequence: TGTGCCACCAGTGATCAGGCGACGGGGAACACCGGGGAGCTGTTTTTT. Its translation is CATSDQATGNTGELFF.

This clonotype is termed medium-sized (0.01 to 0.1%). This beta chain is a stray read from a library made for alpha chains; its abundance is not meaningful. The gene calls are TRBV4-1 and TRBJ1-5; D may be TRBD1 (5 bases). Trimming pared 3 bases from V and 4 bases from J, leaving 16 bases between. The CDR3 is 16 residues long. CDR1 and CDR2 (germline): MGHRA, YSYEKL. In DNA, the CDR3 is TGCGCCAGCAGCCAGGGTGGGTCCAGGGTTAATCAGCCCCAGCATTTT. It codes for CASSQGGSRVNQPQHF.

This clonotype was found many times. The size of this beta chain means little, since it is a stray read in a library made for alpha chains. The chain joins TRBV10-3 to TRBJ2-1; 7 positions agree with TRBD1. J gave up 9 bases and V 5 bases, and 7 bases lay outside the gene matches. This CDR3 region has 13 residues. The V gene's germline CDR1 is ENHRY and CDR2 SYGVKD. The CDR3 is CAISPTGSGEQFF. The CDR3 region has the DNA TGTGCCATCAGTCCGACAGGGTCGGGTGAGCAGTTCTTC.

Sample share makes this clonotype medium-sized (0.01 to 0.1%). For a library built for alpha chains, this beta chain is a stray read; little rests on its size. The chain recombines TRBV15 with TRBJ2-7; either TRBD1 or TRBD2 may supply D (5 bases each). This CDR3 has 15 amino acids. V shed 1 base and J shed 3 bases, with 13 bases lying between them. Germline assignment: CDR1 LNHNV and CDR2 YYDKDF (reference sequence). This CDR3 is CATSRGRDDLYEQYF. Here the CDR3 DNA reads TGTGCCACCAGCAGAGGCCGGGACGACCTCTACGAGCAGTACTTC. The complete variable domain, with remaining parts taken from reference TRBV15 and TRBJ2-7, reads DAMVIQNPRYQVTQFGKPVTLSCSQTLNHNVMYWYQQKSSQAPKLLFHYYDKDFNNEADTPDNFQSRRPNTSFCFLDIRSPGLGDTAMYLCATSRGRDDLYEQYFGPGTRLTVT.

This clonotype was found many times. The size of this beta chain means little, since it is a stray read in a library made for alpha chains. The chain combines TRBV5-4 with TRBJ2-3; D may be TRBD1 (5 bases). Per the germline V gene, CDR1 is SGHNT and CDR2 is YYREEE (reference sequence). V lost 2 bases and J lost 3, with 13 bases in between. The CDR3 loop spans 15 amino acids. The CDR3, as DNA: TGTGCCAGCAGCTTAGCTCTGGACACAACAGATACGCAGTATTTT. It is translated as CASSLALDTTDTQYF.

This clonotype counts as medium-sized. Being off target in a library aimed at alpha chains, this beta chain has a size of little meaning. The gene calls are TRBV20-1 and TRBJ2-1; no definite D call. Germline CDR1 DFQATT, CDR2 SNEGSKA (reference sequence). With 1 base removed from V and 0 bases from J, the gap between germline ends came to 10 bases. The CDR3 is 15 residues long. The CDR3 loop reads CSARGRVSSYNEQFF. The CDR3 region has the DNA TGCAGTGCTAGAGGACGGGTTAGCTCCTACAATGAGCAGTTCTTC.